The 32 T cell receptor beta chains below come from one sample, sequenced in a study of shared clonotypes between healthy human individuals. TCRdb's table, derived via immunoSEQ multiplex PCR, lists solely in-frame clones and lacks some. The table has 2,100,000 or so clones, approximately 94% seen once. Sequencing was performed on naive CD4+ T cells sorted from blood. As for subset: CD45RA+ positively selected. These receptors were collected from a man between 18 and 29 years old in good health.

This chain connects TRBV5-1 to TRBJ2-7, with D perhaps TRBD1 (5 bases). V was cut by 5 bases and J by 1 base, with 13 bases left in between. The CDR3 spans 14 residues. CDR1 SGHRS and CDR2 YFSETQ come from the germline V gene. As DNA, the CDR3 is TGCGCCAGCAGTCCACAGGAGAGGTCCTACGAGCAGTACTTC. Residues: CASSPQERSYEQYF.

This chain uses TRBV28 with TRBJ1-1; D may be TRBD1 (5 bases). The CDR3 consists of 15 residues. V was shortened by 2 bases and J by 11 bases, with 21 bases between the two germline ends. Germline V lookup: CDR1 MDHEN, CDR2 SYDVKM. CDR3 bases: TGTGCCAGCAGTTTACCAGTCGGGGGAGGGGTGGTGGCTTTCTTT. Translated, it gives CASSLPVGGGVVAFF.

The chain combines TRBV7-8 with TRBJ2-1, with a possible D match to TRBD2 (5 bases). CDR1 and CDR2 from the germline V gene are SGHVS and FQNEAQ. Trimming left V 1 base short and J 15 bases short, with 10 bases between. This CDR3 comprises 11 residues. The CDR3 protein is CASSLGGEMFF. In DNA, the CDR3 is TGTGCCAGCAGCTTAGGGGGAGAAATGTTCTTC.

This chain links TRBV11-1 with TRBJ2-1; 9 bases line up with TRBD2. The CDR3 loop spans 15 amino acids. Germline CDR1 and CDR2: SGHAT and FQDESV (reference sequence). V lost 7 bases, J lost 5 bases, and 9 bases stayed unmatched. The CDR3 region has the DNA TGTGCCAGCATCCAGACTAGCGGATTTAACAATGAGCAGTTCTTC. This gives the protein CASIQTSGFNNEQFF.

This clone appeared once. This chain uses TRBV12-2 with TRBJ2-7; the table names TRBD2, a call not compared with the DNA. TRBV12-2 is a documented pseudogene. The CDR3 covers 16 residues. CDR3 sequence reads: CASRSGGGSAYYEQYF. CDR3 DNA sequence: TGTGCAAGTCGCTCCGGGGGCGGGAGTGCCTACTACGAGCAGTACTTC.

The V and J genes are TRBV30 and TRBJ1-3; D gene uncertain. Germline values: CDR1 GTSNPN, CDR2 SVGIG (reference sequence). Trimming took 1 base from V and 7 from J, leaving 14 bases between them. The CDR3 consists of 14 residues. This CDR3 is CAWSAPGQRNTIYF. The CDR3 DNA follows: TGTGCCTGGAGTGCCCCCGGGCAACGGAACACCATATATTTT.

V is TRBV5-8 and J is TRBJ2-3; D possibly corresponds to TRBD2 (5 bases). The V end lost 4 bases, the J end lost 1 base, and 16 bases lay between the germline ends. The CDR3 length is 16 residues. Germline CDR1 SGHTS, CDR2 YDEGEE. The CDR3 coding sequence is TGTGCCAGCAGCCCAAATGGGTGGGGAGGCACAGATACGCAGTATTTT. It codes for CASSPNGWGGTDTQYF.

The DNA of the CDR3 is TGTGCCAGCAGCGCTACTAGCGGGGGTCTTTCCTACAATGAGCAGTTCTTC. This gives the protein CASSATSGGLSYNEQFF. V usage is TRBV9 and J usage is TRBJ2-1; 11 bases align to TRBD2. V dropped 3 bases and J dropped 1; count of bases not matched to a gene: 6. This CDR3 comprises 17 residues. Germline CDR1 is SGDLS and CDR2 is YYNGEE.

This chain connects TRBV7-2 to TRBJ1-6, with D tentatively TRBD1 (5 bases). From germline, CDR1 is SGHTA and CDR2 FQGNSA. This CDR3 has 14 amino acids. Trimming cost V 4 bases and J 14 bases, with 18 bases left between them. DNA of the CDR3: TGTGCCAGCAGCTCCGGGACTACCCTGTGGGCCCTCCACTTT. Protein sequence: CASSSGTTLWALHF.

This clone was detected once. The chain carries TRBV7-9 and TRBJ2-7; 8 bases align to TRBD2. Per the germline V gene, CDR1 is SEHNR and CDR2 is FQNEAQ (reference sequence). Germline trimming cut 6 bases from V and 2 bases from J; bases unmatched to any gene: 9. This CDR3 is built from 15 residues. The CDR3 nucleotides read TGTGCCAGCAGTCAGACCAGCGGGAGAGCCTACGAGCAGTACTTC. Translated: CASSQTSGRAYEQYF. Complete variable domain (other parts from reference TRBV7-9 and TRBJ2-7): DTGVSQNPRHKITKRGQNVTFRCDPISEHNRLYWYRQTLGQGPEFLTYFQNEAQLEKSRLLSDRFSAERPKGSFSTLEIQRTEQGDSAMYLCASSQTSGRAYEQYFGPGTRLTVT.

J is TRBJ2-2 and V is TRBV7-2; TRBD1 aligns across 7 bases. The J segment lost 6 bases and the V segment lost 5 bases, leaving 6 bases of the junction unmatched. CDR3 length equals 14 residues. Germline V lookup: CDR1 SGHTA, CDR2 FQGNSA. DNA for the CDR3: TGTGCCAGCAGCCACGACAGGGCGCCCGGGGAGCTGTTTTTT. It is translated as CASSHDRAPGELFF.

This rearrangement joins TRBV10-3 to TRBJ1-1; tentatively, D is TRBD1 (6 bases). Per germline, CDR1 ENHRY and CDR2 SYGVKD. Trimming took 0 bases from V and 3 from J, leaving 11 bases between them. The CDR3 consists of 15 residues. CDR3 sequence (DNA): TGTGCCATCAGTGAGTCTCCCCAGGGGTACACTGAAGCTTTCTTT. Protein sequence: CAISESPQGYTEAFF.

The chain carries TRBV5-1 and TRBJ2-5; 10 nucleotides agree with TRBD1. The CDR3 is made up of 15 amino acids. The germline V gene has CDR1 SGHRS and CDR2 YFSETQ. Trimming removed 0 bases from V and 4 bases from J; junction bases left unmatched: 3. CDR3 nucleotides: TGCGCCAGCAGCTTGGAGCGGACAGGGGGAGAGACCCAGTACTTC. Residues: CASSLERTGGETQYF.

This clone appeared once. The gene calls are TRBV7-2 and TRBJ2-5; 7 bases are a match to TRBD2. Trimming at V came to 0 bases and at J to 4 bases, leaving 14 bases not matched to a gene. The germline gives CDR1 SGHTA, CDR2 FQGNSA. The CDR3 has 18 amino acids. For the CDR3, the DNA is TGTGCCAGCAGCTTAGCGGTAGAGAGTATCGCGGGGGTAGAGACCCAGTACTTC. This translates into CASSLAVESIAGVETQYF.

The rearrangement links TRBV4-1 to TRBJ1-5; D gene unclear. Per germline, CDR1 MGHRA and CDR2 YSYEKL. Trimming left V 0 bases short and J 3 bases short, with 18 bases between. The CDR3 is 18 residues long. The CDR3 reads CASSQEPLSGSLNQPQHF. As DNA, the CDR3 is TGCGCCAGCAGCCAAGAACCGCTTAGTGGGAGTCTCAATCAGCCCCAGCATTTT.

The chain recombines TRBV5-5 with TRBJ2-4; D ambiguous. V lost 2 bases and J lost 0, with 12 bases in between. The CDR3 extends over 16 amino acids. Germline V CDR1 and CDR2: SGHKS, YYEKEE (reference sequence). CDR3 loop: CASSFTVGGAKNIQYF. The DNA for the CDR3 is TGTGCCAGCAGCTTCACCGTCGGCGGAGCCAAAAACATTCAGTACTTC. The full variable domain, its missing parts supplied by reference TRBV5-5 and TRBJ2-4, is DAGVTQSPTHLIKTRGQQVTLRCSPISGHKSVSWYQQVLGQGPQFIFQYYEKEERGRGNFPDRFSARQFPNYSSELNVNALLLGDSALYLCASSFTVGGAKNIQYFGAGTRLSVL.

The CDR3 coding sequence is TGTGCCAGCAGTGGTTGGGACGGAAAAGACACAGATACGCAGTATTTT. Residues: CASSGWDGKDTDTQYF. The chain links TRBV21-1 to TRBJ2-3. TRBV21-1 is given as a pseudogene. CDR3 length: 16 residues.

This chain connects TRBV4-1 to TRBJ1-4, with D possibly being TRBD1 (5 bases). CDR3 length: 15 residues. Germline V CDR1 and CDR2: MGHRA, YSYEKL. V lost 3 bases and J lost 7, with 15 bases in between. The DNA for the CDR3 is TGCGCCAGCAGCCACACACAGTGGGGGAGTGAAAAACTGTTTTTT. The encoded protein is CASSHTQWGSEKLFF.

The V and J genes are TRBV11-2 and TRBJ2-7; 9 bases agree with TRBD2. J lost 7 bases, V lost 4 bases, and 20 bases had no gene match. The CDR3 consists of 18 residues. Germline V gene data show CDR1 as SGHAT and CDR2 as FQNNGV. The CDR3 region has the DNA TGTGCCAGCAGCTCACCCTATCATGTTGGGCTAGCGGGAAAGGAGCAGTACTTC. This codes for CASSSPYHVGLAGKEQYF.

Concerning this clone itself: Additional DNA sequences in this sample encode the identical CDR3. The chain recombines TRBV10-3 with TRBJ2-7; TRBD1 matches at 9 bases. Germline values: CDR1 ENHRY, CDR2 SYGVKD. V trimming: 10 bases; J trimming: 0 bases; junction bases outside the gene matches: 4. This CDR3 is 13 amino acids long. CDR3 nucleotides: TGTGCCACCGGGACAGGGAGCTCCTACGAGCAGTACTTC. This encodes CATGTGSSYEQYF.

This chain joins TRBV10-3 and TRBJ1-6; no firm D call. The CDR3 spans 12 residues. Germline lookup yields CDR1 ENHRY and CDR2 SYGVKD. Deletions cut 10 bases from V and 9 bases from J, with 13 bases between. CDR3 sequence (DNA): TGTGCCACACGGGATTCGAGTTCACCCCTCCACTTT. Translating it yields CATRDSSSPLHF.

This sequence joins TRBV29-1 and TRBJ1-1, with D unclear. The V end lost 0 bases, the J end lost 1 base, and 12 bases lay between the germline ends. This CDR3 is built from 15 residues. CDR1 is SQVTM and CDR2 is ANQGSEA in the germline V gene. The CDR3 DNA follows: TGCAGCGTTGAAGATCTTGGGCGTGCGAACACTGAAGCTTTCTTT. Protein sequence: CSVEDLGRANTEAFF.

This clone was found once. The chain combines TRBV7-9 with TRBJ2-5, with 10 bases fitting TRBD2. V dropped 0 bases and J dropped 2; count of bases not matched to a gene: 6. The CDR3 spans 17 residues. CDR1 and CDR2 from the germline V gene are SEHNR and FQNEAQ (reference sequence). The CDR3 bases are TGTGCCAGCAGCTTAGCTAGCGGGGGGCTCCTACAAGAGACCCAGTACTTC. Encoded protein: CASSLASGGLLQETQYF. Based on the CDR3 plus reference TRBV7-9 and TRBJ2-5, the full variable domain is DTGVSQNPRHKITKRGQNVTFRCDPISEHNRLYWYRQTLGQGPEFLTYFQNEAQLEKSRLLSDRFSAERPKGSFSTLEIQRTEQGDSAMYLCASSLASGGLLQETQYFGPGTRLLVL.

The rearrangement links TRBV10-3 to TRBJ1-2; TRBD1 agrees at 9 bases. Per germline, CDR1 ENHRY and CDR2 SYGVKD. The CDR3 has 14 residues. After removal of 5 bases from V and 4 bases from J, the junction contained 5 bases not matched to a gene. CDR3 nucleotides: TGTGCCATCAGTAAGACAGGGGGTGGCTATGGCTACACCTTC. Translating gives CAISKTGGGYGYTF.

V usage is TRBV5-6 and J usage is TRBJ1-1; perhaps TRBD1 as D (5 bases). From germline, CDR1 is SGHDT and CDR2 YYEEEE. The CDR3 loop spans 16 amino acids. V gave up 0 bases and J gave up 4 bases, with 16 bases separating them. Written as DNA, the CDR3 is TGTGCCAGCAGCTTGGGAGCTGACAGAATGGCCACTGAAGCTTTCTTT. Its protein is CASSLGADRMATEAFF.

The gene calls are TRBV4-1 and TRBJ2-4; D possibly corresponds to TRBD1 (5 bases). Between the trimmed V and J ends, which lost 1 base and 0 bases, there was a span of 13 bases. From germline, CDR1 is MGHRA and CDR2 YSYEKL. There are 17 residues in the CDR3. CDR3 residues: CASSQARQTLAKNIQYF. The CDR3 nucleotides read TGCGCCAGCAGCCAAGCGCGACAGACTTTAGCCAAAAACATTCAGTACTTC.

V is TRBV27 and J is TRBJ2-1, with 7 nucleotides matching TRBD2. Trimming at V came to 7 bases and at J to 0 bases, leaving 6 bases not matched to a gene. Looked up from germline, CDR1 is MNHEY and CDR2 is SMNVEV (reference sequence). This CDR3 is 15 amino acids long. CDR3 nucleotide sequence: TGTGCCAGCACTCGGCGGGGGAGCTCCTACAATGAGCAGTTCTTC. Amino acid sequence: CASTRRGSSYNEQFF.

The rearrangement joins TRBV5-1 to TRBJ2-5; possible D gene TRBD1, 5 bases. The V end was cut by 6 bases, the J end by 0 bases, with 9 bases between. Germline V gene lookup returns CDR1 SGHRS and CDR2 YFSETQ. This CDR3 contains 13 residues. The CDR3 is CASTPDNQETQYF. The CDR3 nucleotides read TGCGCCAGCACCCCGGACAACCAAGAGACCCAGTACTTC.

This clone is a singleton in its sample. In DNA, the CDR3 is TGTGCCAGCACCATCTCCTACGAGCAGTACTTC. Its protein product is CASTISYEQYF. The chain joins TRBV5-4 to TRBJ2-7; D call uncertain. Germline CDR1 and CDR2: SGHNT and YYREEE (reference sequence). Trimming took 6 bases from V and 0 from J, leaving 4 bases between them. The CDR3 runs 11 residues.

The rearrangement joins TRBV7-9 to TRBJ2-1; 12 positions match TRBD2. The V gene's germline CDR1 is SEHNR and CDR2 FQNEAQ (reference sequence). V trimming: 1 base; J trimming: 8 bases; junction bases outside the gene matches: 9. This CDR3 region has 17 residues. The CDR3 region is CASSLVGLAGLSDEQFF. CDR3 bases: TGTGCCAGCAGCTTAGTAGGACTAGCGGGGTTATCTGATGAGCAGTTCTTC.

This clone was observed once. V and J are TRBV4-1 and TRBJ2-3; 8 nucleotides align to TRBD2. J gave up 4 bases and V 4 bases, and 7 bases lay outside the gene matches. The CDR3 runs to 15 residues. CDR1 and CDR2 from the germline V gene are MGHRA and YSYEKL. The CDR3 DNA reads TGCGCCAGCAGCCTGCGCGGGGGGACCCCAGATACGCAGTATTTT. It codes for CASSLRGGTPDTQYF.

V and J are TRBV5-4 and TRBJ2-6; TRBD1 is a possible D gene (5 bases). V lost 2 bases and J 2 bases, leaving 17 bases between the germline ends. This CDR3 has 18 residues. The V gene's germline CDR1 is SGHNT and CDR2 YYREEE (reference sequence). The CDR3 reads CASSFAPPTGAGANVLTF. Written as DNA, the CDR3 is TGTGCCAGCAGCTTTGCCCCCCCCACAGGAGCTGGGGCCAACGTCCTGACTTTC.